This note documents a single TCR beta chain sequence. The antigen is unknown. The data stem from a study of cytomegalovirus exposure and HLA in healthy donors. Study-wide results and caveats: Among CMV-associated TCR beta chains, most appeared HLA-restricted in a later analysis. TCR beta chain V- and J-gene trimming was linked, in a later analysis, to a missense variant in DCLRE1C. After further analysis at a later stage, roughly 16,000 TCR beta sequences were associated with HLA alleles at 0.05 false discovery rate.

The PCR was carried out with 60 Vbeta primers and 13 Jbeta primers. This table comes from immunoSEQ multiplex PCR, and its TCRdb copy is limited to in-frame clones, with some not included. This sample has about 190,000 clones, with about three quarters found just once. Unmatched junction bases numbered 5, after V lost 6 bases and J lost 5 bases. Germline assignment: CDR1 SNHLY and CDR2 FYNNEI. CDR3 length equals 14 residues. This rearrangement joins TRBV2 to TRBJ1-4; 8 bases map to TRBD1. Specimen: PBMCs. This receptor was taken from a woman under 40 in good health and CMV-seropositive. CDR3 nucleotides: TGTGCCAGCAGGGGGACAGGTCAGAATGAAAAACTGTTTTTT. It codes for CASRGTGQNEKLFF.